Listed below are T cell receptor beta chains from one sample, sequenced in a study of sequential checkpoint blockade in melanoma. Using immunoSEQ multiplex PCR, the repertoire was profiled, and TCRdb retains in-frame clones only, with some absent. The table records under 20,000 clones, roughly four fifths of them present only once. Sequencing used CD8+ T cells sorted from blood (inferred from file names), obtained from a patient given nivolumab and ipilimumab in sequence. The origin of the receptors is a human donor with melanoma. Both conserved end residues are part of each CDR3. Fields, in order: J gene, CDR3 length, V gene, D gene, clone size, CDR3 protein, CDR3 DNA. D genes are given only for firm matches. Some rows mark clone size as missing; the rest say once, few, many or name a class of expanded clone.

j_call: TRBJ1-5
cdr3_length: 17
v_call: TRBV7-2
d_call: TRBD1
clone_size: few
cdr3_aa: CASSLHGTANSNQPQHF
cdr3_nt: TGTGCCAGCAGCCTCCACGGGACAGCCAATAGCAATCAGCCCCAGCATTTT

j_call: TRBJ2-3
cdr3_length: 17
v_call: TRBV19
d_call: NA
clone_size: once
cdr3_aa: CASSWRAQAELTDTQYF
cdr3_nt: TGTGCCAGTAGTTGGAGGGCCCAAGCGGAGCTCACAGATACGCAGTATTTT

j_call: TRBJ1-5
cdr3_length: 15
v_call: TRBV7-8
d_call: NA
clone_size: NA
cdr3_aa: CASSLMGGSNQPQHF
cdr3_nt: TGTGCCAGCAGCTTAATGGGGGGGAGCAATCAGCCCCAGCATTTT

j_call: TRBJ1-2
cdr3_length: 14
v_call: TRBV11-2
d_call: NA
clone_size: NA
cdr3_aa: CASSLVHPGYGYTF
cdr3_nt: TGTGCCAGCAGCTTAGTGCACCCCGGCTATGGCTACACCTTC

j_call: TRBJ2-7
cdr3_length: 14
v_call: TRBV5-1
d_call: TRBD1
clone_size: NA
cdr3_aa: CASSLEGADYEQYF
cdr3_nt: TGCGCCAGCAGCTTGGAGGGGGCGGACTACGAGCAGTACTTC

j_call: TRBJ2-1
cdr3_length: 14
v_call: TRBV7-9
d_call: NA
clone_size: NA
cdr3_aa: CASRGRLMNNEQFF
cdr3_nt: TGTGCCAGCCGGGGTCGCCTAATGAACAATGAGCAGTTCTTC

j_call: TRBJ2-1
cdr3_length: 16
v_call: TRBV13
d_call: TRBD2
clone_size: few
cdr3_aa: CASSLVAGGTHNEQFF
cdr3_nt: TGTGCCAGCAGCTTAGTGGCGGGAGGGACCCACAATGAGCAGTTCTTC

j_call: TRBJ2-7
cdr3_length: 12
v_call: TRBV6-6
d_call: NA
clone_size: NA
cdr3_aa: CASRQGIYEQYF
cdr3_nt: TGTGCCAGCAGACAGGGTATCTACGAGCAGTACTTC

j_call: TRBJ2-1
cdr3_length: 14
v_call: TRBV30
d_call: NA
clone_size: once
cdr3_aa: CAWSSSGRGDEQFF
cdr3_nt: TGTGCCTGGAGTTCTAGTGGCAGGGGAGATGAGCAGTTCTTC

j_call: TRBJ2-5
cdr3_length: 14
v_call: TRBV7-9
d_call: NA
clone_size: NA
cdr3_aa: CASSLSNREETQYF
cdr3_nt: TGTGCCAGCAGCTTGTCGAACAGGGAAGAGACCCAGTACTTC

j_call: TRBJ2-7
cdr3_length: 16
v_call: TRBV29-1
d_call: TRBD1
clone_size: NA
cdr3_aa: CSVEARQGKVEYEQYF
cdr3_nt: TGCAGCGTTGAAGCGCGACAGGGAAAAGTGGAGTACGAGCAGTACTTC

j_call: TRBJ1-1
cdr3_length: 17
v_call: TRBV19
d_call: TRBD1
clone_size: once
cdr3_aa: CASSMRSGGQGGTEAFF
cdr3_nt: TGTGCCAGTAGTATGCGAAGTGGGGGACAGGGGGGCACTGAAGCTTTCTTT

j_call: TRBJ2-1
cdr3_length: 18
v_call: TRBV27
d_call: TRBD2
clone_size: few
cdr3_aa: CASSLGPIAGGPYNEQFF
cdr3_nt: TGTGCCAGCAGTTTAGGACCTATAGCGGGAGGGCCCTACAATGAGCAGTTCTTC

j_call: TRBJ2-3
cdr3_length: 16
v_call: TRBV6-4
d_call: TRBD2
clone_size: NA
cdr3_aa: CASSRLAGDMKDTQYF
cdr3_nt: TGTGCCAGCAGCAGACTAGCGGGGGATATGAAGGATACGCAGTATTTT

j_call: TRBJ2-7
cdr3_length: 13
v_call: TRBV10-3
d_call: TRBD2
clone_size: NA
cdr3_aa: CAISSGRAYEQYF
cdr3_nt: TGTGCCATCTCTAGCGGGAGGGCCTACGAGCAGTACTTC

j_call: TRBJ1-2
cdr3_length: 19
v_call: TRBV29-1
d_call: NA
clone_size: NA
cdr3_aa: CSVPALEPGRDDLNYGYTF
cdr3_nt: TGCAGCGTTCCTGCCTTGGAACCGGGTCGAGACGACCTAAACTATGGCTACACCTTC

j_call: TRBJ1-2
cdr3_length: 16
v_call: TRBV5-1
d_call: NA
clone_size: NA
cdr3_aa: CASSSDTDDFNYGYTF
cdr3_nt: TGCGCCAGCAGCTCGGACACGGACGATTTTAACTATGGCTACACCTTC

j_call: TRBJ2-2
cdr3_length: 14
v_call: TRBV6-4
d_call: NA
clone_size: NA
cdr3_aa: CASSVSSDTGELFF
cdr3_nt: TGTGCCAGTTCTGTGTCGTCCGACACCGGGGAGCTGTTTTTT

j_call: TRBJ2-7
cdr3_length: 12
v_call: TRBV12-2
d_call: NA
clone_size: NA
cdr3_aa: CASSLGGPEQYF
cdr3_nt: TGTGCCAGCAGCTTAGGGGGCCCCGAGCAGTACTTC

j_call: TRBJ2-7
cdr3_length: 11
v_call: TRBV28
d_call: NA
clone_size: NA
cdr3_aa: CASSLSGEQYF
cdr3_nt: TGTGCCAGCAGTTTATCGGGCGAGCAGTACTTC

j_call: TRBJ2-5
cdr3_length: 14
v_call: TRBV5-3
d_call: TRBD2
clone_size: few
cdr3_aa: CARGLTSDEETQYF
cdr3_nt: TGTGCCAGAGGATTGACTAGCGACGAAGAGACCCAGTACTTC

j_call: TRBJ2-7
cdr3_length: 14
v_call: TRBV9
d_call: TRBD2
clone_size: few
cdr3_aa: CASSVLAGGYEQYF
cdr3_nt: TGTGCCAGCAGCGTACTAGCGGGGGGCTACGAGCAGTACTTC

j_call: TRBJ2-3
cdr3_length: 16
v_call: TRBV5-4
d_call: TRBD2
clone_size: NA
cdr3_aa: CASSIGLAVTADTQYF
cdr3_nt: TGTGCCAGCAGCATAGGACTAGCGGTTACGGCGGATACGCAGTATTTT

j_call: TRBJ1-2
cdr3_length: 11
v_call: TRBV19
d_call: NA
clone_size: medium-sized
cdr3_aa: CASGQIYGYTF
cdr3_nt: TGTGCCTCCGGACAGATATATGGCTACACCTTC

j_call: TRBJ2-2
cdr3_length: 17
v_call: TRBV19
d_call: TRBD1
clone_size: NA
cdr3_aa: CASVDRRGQGVAGELFF
cdr3_nt: TGTGCCAGTGTTGATCGCCGGGGACAGGGTGTCGCCGGGGAGCTGTTTTTT

j_call: TRBJ2-1
cdr3_length: 11
v_call: TRBV2
d_call: NA
clone_size: NA
cdr3_aa: CASAGFNEQFF
cdr3_nt: TGTGCCAGCGCCGGGTTCAATGAGCAGTTCTTC

j_call: TRBJ2-1
cdr3_length: 14
v_call: TRBV28
d_call: NA
clone_size: NA
cdr3_aa: CASSLGRSYNEQFF
cdr3_nt: TGTGCCAGCAGTTTGGGCAGATCGTACAATGAGCAGTTCTTC

j_call: TRBJ1-1
cdr3_length: 15
v_call: TRBV10-3
d_call: NA
clone_size: NA
cdr3_aa: CAISDWGGRTTEAFF
cdr3_nt: TGTGCCATCAGTGACTGGGGCGGAAGAACAACTGAAGCTTTCTTT

j_call: TRBJ2-7
cdr3_length: 16
v_call: TRBV7-8
d_call: TRBD1
clone_size: NA
cdr3_aa: CASSSTNRGLNYEQYF
cdr3_nt: TGTGCCAGCAGCTCGACCAACAGGGGTCTCAACTACGAGCAGTACTTC

j_call: TRBJ2-2
cdr3_length: 16
v_call: TRBV7-8
d_call: NA
clone_size: NA
cdr3_aa: CASNWGLRPNTGELFF
cdr3_nt: TGTGCCAGCAACTGGGGACTTCGCCCGAACACCGGGGAGCTGTTTTTT

j_call: TRBJ2-1
cdr3_length: 14
v_call: TRBV15
d_call: NA
clone_size: NA
cdr3_aa: CATKLTDSDNEQFF
cdr3_nt: TGTGCCACCAAATTGACCGACAGCGACAATGAGCAGTTCTTC

j_call: TRBJ2-6
cdr3_length: 17
v_call: TRBV2
d_call: NA
clone_size: NA
cdr3_aa: CASSEWRSRSGANVLTF
cdr3_nt: TGTGCCAGCAGTGAATGGCGGAGCCGCTCTGGGGCCAACGTCCTGACTTTC

j_call: TRBJ1-4
cdr3_length: 17
v_call: TRBV18
d_call: TRBD1
clone_size: NA
cdr3_aa: CASSPTHAGQANEKLFF
cdr3_nt: TGTGCCAGCTCACCAACCCACGCGGGACAGGCTAATGAAAAACTGTTTTTT

j_call: TRBJ2-7
cdr3_length: 14
v_call: TRBV27
d_call: NA
clone_size: NA
cdr3_aa: CASTSGGSSYEQYF
cdr3_nt: TGTGCCAGCACCTCCGGGGGAAGCTCCTACGAGCAGTACTTC

j_call: TRBJ2-3
cdr3_length: 15
v_call: TRBV5-4
d_call: TRBD2
clone_size: few
cdr3_aa: CASSYRTSGTDTQYF
cdr3_nt: TGTGCCAGCAGTTATAGGACTAGCGGGACAGATACGCAGTATTTT

j_call: TRBJ2-1
cdr3_length: 16
v_call: TRBV6-4
d_call: TRBD1
clone_size: NA
cdr3_aa: CASSSTGPDSYNEQFF
cdr3_nt: TGTGCCAGCAGCTCGACAGGGCCGGACTCCTACAATGAGCAGTTCTTC

j_call: TRBJ1-2
cdr3_length: 13
v_call: TRBV15
d_call: NA
clone_size: NA
cdr3_aa: CATSRDRGRGYTF
cdr3_nt: TGTGCCACCAGCAGAGATCGGGGTCGGGGCTACACCTTC

j_call: TRBJ2-3
cdr3_length: 15
v_call: TRBV30
d_call: TRBD2
clone_size: NA
cdr3_aa: CAWSVGLAGVDTQYF
cdr3_nt: TGTGCCTGGAGTGTCGGGCTAGCGGGGGTAGATACGCAGTATTTT

j_call: TRBJ2-7
cdr3_length: 14
v_call: TRBV6-5
d_call: NA
clone_size: NA
cdr3_aa: CASSYDPGAYEQYF
cdr3_nt: TGTGCCAGCAGTTACGATCCGGGAGCCTACGAGCAGTACTTC

j_call: TRBJ2-5
cdr3_length: 15
v_call: TRBV5-6
d_call: TRBD1
clone_size: NA
cdr3_aa: CASSPRGSTHETQYF
cdr3_nt: TGTGCCAGCAGCCCCAGGGGGTCTACTCACGAGACCCAGTACTTC

j_call: TRBJ2-3
cdr3_length: 17
v_call: TRBV9
d_call: TRBD2
clone_size: NA
cdr3_aa: CASSARAGTTSTDTQYF
cdr3_nt: TGTGCCAGCAGCGCTCGAGCGGGAACGACTAGCACAGATACGCAGTATTTT

j_call: TRBJ2-5
cdr3_length: 14
v_call: TRBV10-3
d_call: TRBD1
clone_size: NA
cdr3_aa: CAMYPGQVLETQYF
cdr3_nt: TGTGCCATGTACCCGGGACAGGTACTAGAGACCCAGTACTTC

j_call: TRBJ2-5
cdr3_length: 14
v_call: TRBV10-3
d_call: NA
clone_size: NA
cdr3_aa: CAISDGGFQETQYF
cdr3_nt: TGTGCCATCAGTGATGGCGGTTTCCAAGAGACCCAGTACTTC

j_call: TRBJ2-7
cdr3_length: 13
v_call: TRBV10-3
d_call: TRBD1
clone_size: NA
cdr3_aa: CATGTGWPYEQYF
cdr3_nt: TGTGCCACCGGGACAGGGTGGCCCTACGAGCAGTACTTC

j_call: TRBJ1-1
cdr3_length: 12
v_call: TRBV9
d_call: NA
clone_size: NA
cdr3_aa: CASSPGNTEAFF
cdr3_nt: TGTGCCAGCAGCCCCGGGAACACTGAAGCTTTCTTT

j_call: TRBJ2-2
cdr3_length: 15
v_call: TRBV29-1
d_call: NA
clone_size: NA
cdr3_aa: CSVEARGAGTGELFF
cdr3_nt: TGCAGCGTTGAAGCACGGGGGGCCGGAACCGGGGAGCTGTTTTTT

j_call: TRBJ2-7
cdr3_length: 18
v_call: TRBV5-1
d_call: TRBD2
clone_size: few
cdr3_aa: CASSLGSFGGGAVSEQYF
cdr3_nt: TGCGCCAGCAGCTTGGGCTCGTTCGGCGGGGGGGCTGTTAGCGAGCAGTACTTC

j_call: TRBJ1-1
cdr3_length: 11
v_call: TRBV30
d_call: NA
clone_size: NA
cdr3_aa: CAWSVAAEAFF
cdr3_nt: TGTGCCTGGAGTGTCGCGGCAGAAGCTTTCTTT

j_call: TRBJ2-1
cdr3_length: 14
v_call: TRBV10-2
d_call: NA
clone_size: few
cdr3_aa: CASSESARGDEQFF
cdr3_nt: TGCGCCAGCAGTGAGTCGGCCAGGGGGGATGAGCAGTTCTTC